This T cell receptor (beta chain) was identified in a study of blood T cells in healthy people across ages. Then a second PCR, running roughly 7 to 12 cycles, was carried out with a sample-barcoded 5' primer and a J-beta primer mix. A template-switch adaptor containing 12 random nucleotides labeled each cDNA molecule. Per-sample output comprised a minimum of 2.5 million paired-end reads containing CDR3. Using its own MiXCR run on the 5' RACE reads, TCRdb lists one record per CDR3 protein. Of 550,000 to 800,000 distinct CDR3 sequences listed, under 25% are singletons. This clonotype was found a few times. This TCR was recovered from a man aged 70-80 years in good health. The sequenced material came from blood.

The CDR3 DNA reads as TGTGCCAGCAGCCAGGGTGGGGGTTCCGGCCCCTATGGCTACACCTTC. Protein product: CASSQGGGSGPYGYTF. V is TRBV3-1 and J is TRBJ1-2, with D possibly TRBD1 on 5 matching bases. This CDR3 is 16 amino acids long. Germline loops: CDR1 LGHDT, CDR2 YNNKEL (reference sequence). V was clipped by 3 bases and J by 4 bases, with 18 bases between them. Full variable domain (rest looked up from reference TRBV3-1 and TRBJ1-2): DTAVSQTPKYLVTQMGNDKSIKCEQNLGHDTMYWYKQDSKKFLKIMFSYNNKELIINETVPNRFSPKSPDKAHLNLHINSLELGDSAVYFCASSQGGGSGPYGYTFGSGTRLTVV.